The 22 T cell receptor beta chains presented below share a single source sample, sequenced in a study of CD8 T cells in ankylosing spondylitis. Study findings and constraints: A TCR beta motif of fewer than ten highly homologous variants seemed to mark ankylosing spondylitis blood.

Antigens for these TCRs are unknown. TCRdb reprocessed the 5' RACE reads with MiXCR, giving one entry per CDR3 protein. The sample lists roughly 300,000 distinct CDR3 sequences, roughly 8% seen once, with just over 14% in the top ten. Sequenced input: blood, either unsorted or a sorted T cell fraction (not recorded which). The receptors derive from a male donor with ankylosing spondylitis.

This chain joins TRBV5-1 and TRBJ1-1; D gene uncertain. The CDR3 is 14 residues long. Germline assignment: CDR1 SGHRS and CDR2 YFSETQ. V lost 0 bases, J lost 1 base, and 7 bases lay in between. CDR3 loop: CASSLGPGNTEAFF. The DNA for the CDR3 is TGCGCCAGCAGCTTGGGCCCAGGGAACACTGAAGCTTTCTTT.

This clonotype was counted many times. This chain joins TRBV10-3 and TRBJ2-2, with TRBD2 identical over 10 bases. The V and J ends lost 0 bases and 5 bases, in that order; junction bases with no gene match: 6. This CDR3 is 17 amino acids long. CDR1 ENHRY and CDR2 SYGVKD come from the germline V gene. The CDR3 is CAISESASGSLTGELFF. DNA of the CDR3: TGTGCCATCAGTGAGTCGGCTAGCGGGAGTCTGACCGGGGAGCTGTTTTTT.

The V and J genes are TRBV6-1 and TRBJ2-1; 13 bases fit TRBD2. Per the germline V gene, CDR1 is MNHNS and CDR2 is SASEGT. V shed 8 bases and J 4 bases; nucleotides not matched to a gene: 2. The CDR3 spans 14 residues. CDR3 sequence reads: CASSTSGRYNEQFF. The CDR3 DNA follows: TGTGCCAGCTCGACTAGCGGGAGGTACAATGAGCAGTTCTTC.

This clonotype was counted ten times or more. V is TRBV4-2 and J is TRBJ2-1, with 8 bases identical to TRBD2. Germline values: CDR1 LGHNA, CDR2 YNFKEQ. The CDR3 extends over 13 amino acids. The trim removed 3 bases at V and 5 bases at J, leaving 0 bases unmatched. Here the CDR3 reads CASSQREDNEQFF. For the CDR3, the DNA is TGTGCCAGCAGCCAGCGGGAGGACAATGAGCAGTTCTTC.

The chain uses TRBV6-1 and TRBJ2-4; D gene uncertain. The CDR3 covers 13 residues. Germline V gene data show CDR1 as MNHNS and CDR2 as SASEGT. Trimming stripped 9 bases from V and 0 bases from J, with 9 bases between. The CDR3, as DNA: TGTGCCAGATCTAGAATAGCCAAAAACATTCAGTACTTC. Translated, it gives CARSRIAKNIQYF.

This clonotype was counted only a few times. CDR3 region: CASSLSLADYEQYF. The CDR3 nucleotides read TGCGCCAGCAGCTTGAGCCTAGCGGACTACGAGCAGTACTTC. The chain is built from TRBV5-1 and TRBJ2-7, with 7 nucleotides matching TRBD2. The CDR3 contains 14 residues. CDR1 is SGHRS, CDR2 YFSETQ, per germline. V was clipped by 1 base and J by 3 bases; unmatched bases: 4.

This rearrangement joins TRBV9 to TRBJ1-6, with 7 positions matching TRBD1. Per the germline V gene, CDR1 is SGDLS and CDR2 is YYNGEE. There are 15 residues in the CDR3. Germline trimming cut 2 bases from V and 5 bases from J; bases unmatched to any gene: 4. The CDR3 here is CASSVGQANNSPLHF. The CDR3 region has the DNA TGTGCCAGCAGCGTCGGACAGGCCAATAATTCACCCCTCCACTTT.

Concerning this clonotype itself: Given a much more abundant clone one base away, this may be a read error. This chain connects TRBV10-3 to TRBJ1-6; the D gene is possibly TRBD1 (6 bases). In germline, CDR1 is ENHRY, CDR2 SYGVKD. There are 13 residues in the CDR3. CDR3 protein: CAISEGRGSPLNF. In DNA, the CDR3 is TGTGCCATCAGTGAAGGCAGGGGATCACCCCTCAACTTT.

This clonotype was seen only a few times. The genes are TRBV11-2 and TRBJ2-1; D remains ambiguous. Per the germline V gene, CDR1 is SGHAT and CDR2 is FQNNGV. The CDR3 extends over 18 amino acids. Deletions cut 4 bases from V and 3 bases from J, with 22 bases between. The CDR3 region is CASSSNPVPMIYYNEQFF. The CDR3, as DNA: TGTGCCAGCAGCTCAAACCCCGTACCTATGATCTACTACAATGAGCAGTTCTTC.

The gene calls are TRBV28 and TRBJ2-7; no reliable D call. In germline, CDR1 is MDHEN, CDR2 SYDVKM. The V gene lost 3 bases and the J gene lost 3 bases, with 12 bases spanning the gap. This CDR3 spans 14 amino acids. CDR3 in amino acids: CASSFLGDFYEQYF. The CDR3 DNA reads TGTGCCAGCAGTTTTCTCGGAGATTTCTACGAGCAGTACTTC.

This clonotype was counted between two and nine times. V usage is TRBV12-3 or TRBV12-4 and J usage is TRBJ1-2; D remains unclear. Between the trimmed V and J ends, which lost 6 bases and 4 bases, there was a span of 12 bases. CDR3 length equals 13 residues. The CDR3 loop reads CASSRDGTYGYTF. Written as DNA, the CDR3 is TGTGCCAGCAGCCGCGACGGCACCTATGGCTACACCTTC.

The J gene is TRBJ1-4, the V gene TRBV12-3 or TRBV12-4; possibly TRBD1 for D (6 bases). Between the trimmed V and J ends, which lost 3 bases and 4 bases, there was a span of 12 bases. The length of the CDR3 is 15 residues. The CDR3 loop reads CASSFRSGVNEKLFF. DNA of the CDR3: TGTGCCAGCAGTTTTAGGTCAGGGGTTAATGAAAAACTGTTTTTT.

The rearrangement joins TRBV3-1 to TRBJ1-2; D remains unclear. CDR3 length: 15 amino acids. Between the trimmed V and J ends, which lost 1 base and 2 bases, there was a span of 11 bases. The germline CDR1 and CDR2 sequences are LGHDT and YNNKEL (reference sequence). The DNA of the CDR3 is TGTGCCAGCAGCCAAGTAAACAGCTTGAACTATGGCTACACCTTC. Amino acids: CASSQVNSLNYGYTF.

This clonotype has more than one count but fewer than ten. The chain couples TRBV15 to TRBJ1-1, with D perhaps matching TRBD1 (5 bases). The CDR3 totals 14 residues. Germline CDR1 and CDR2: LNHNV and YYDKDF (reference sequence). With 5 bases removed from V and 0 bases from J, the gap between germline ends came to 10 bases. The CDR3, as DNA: TGTGCCACCAGCCTCCGGGGGATGAACACTGAAGCTTTCTTT. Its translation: CATSLRGMNTEAFF.

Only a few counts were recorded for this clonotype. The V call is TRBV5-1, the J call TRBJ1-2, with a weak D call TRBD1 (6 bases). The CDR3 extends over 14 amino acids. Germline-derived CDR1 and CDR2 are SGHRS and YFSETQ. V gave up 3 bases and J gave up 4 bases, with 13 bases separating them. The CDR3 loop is CASSSTGQSYGYTF. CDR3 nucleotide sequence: TGCGCCAGCAGCTCGACAGGACAGTCCTATGGCTACACCTTC.

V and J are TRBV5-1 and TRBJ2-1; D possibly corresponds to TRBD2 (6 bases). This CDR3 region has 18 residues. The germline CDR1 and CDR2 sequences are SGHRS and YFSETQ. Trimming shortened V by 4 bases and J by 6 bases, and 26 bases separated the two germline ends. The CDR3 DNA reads TGCGCCAGCAGCACGGGACTTTCACCGAGAGATCACTTCAATGAGCAGTTCTTC. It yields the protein CASSTGLSPRDHFNEQFF.

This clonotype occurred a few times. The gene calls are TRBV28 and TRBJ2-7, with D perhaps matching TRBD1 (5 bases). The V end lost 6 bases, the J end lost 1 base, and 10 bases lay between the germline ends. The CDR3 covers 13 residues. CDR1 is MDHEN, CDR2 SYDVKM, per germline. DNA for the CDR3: TGTGCCAGCAGCCCCCCAGGGTCCTACGAGCAGTACTTC. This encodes CASSPPGSYEQYF.

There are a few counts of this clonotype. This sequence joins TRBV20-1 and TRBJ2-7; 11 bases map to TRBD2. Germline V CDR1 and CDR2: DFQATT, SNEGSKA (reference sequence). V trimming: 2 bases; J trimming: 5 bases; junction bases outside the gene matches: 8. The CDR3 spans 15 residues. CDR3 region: CSARLPGLAGHEQYF. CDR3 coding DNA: TGCAGTGCTAGACTTCCCGGACTAGCGGGTCACGAGCAGTACTTC.

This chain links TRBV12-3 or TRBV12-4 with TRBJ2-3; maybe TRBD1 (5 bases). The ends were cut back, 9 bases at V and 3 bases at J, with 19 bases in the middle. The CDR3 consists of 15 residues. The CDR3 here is CASLGQGPRTDTQYF. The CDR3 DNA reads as TGTGCCAGTCTCGGGCAGGGCCCGAGGACAGATACGCAGTATTTT.

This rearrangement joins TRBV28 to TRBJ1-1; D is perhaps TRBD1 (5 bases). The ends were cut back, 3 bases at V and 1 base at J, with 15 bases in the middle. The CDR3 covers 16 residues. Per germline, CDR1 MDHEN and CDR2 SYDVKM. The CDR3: CASSFVVGRGNTEAFF. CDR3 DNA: TGTGCCAGCAGTTTTGTCGTGGGACGGGGGAACACTGAAGCTTTCTTT.

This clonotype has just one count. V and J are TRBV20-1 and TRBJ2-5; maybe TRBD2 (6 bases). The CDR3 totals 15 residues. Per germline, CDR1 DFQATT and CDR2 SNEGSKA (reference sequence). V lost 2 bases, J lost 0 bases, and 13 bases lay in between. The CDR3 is CSARFQLAYQETQYF. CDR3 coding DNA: TGCAGTGCTAGATTTCAGCTAGCGTACCAAGAGACCCAGTACTTC.

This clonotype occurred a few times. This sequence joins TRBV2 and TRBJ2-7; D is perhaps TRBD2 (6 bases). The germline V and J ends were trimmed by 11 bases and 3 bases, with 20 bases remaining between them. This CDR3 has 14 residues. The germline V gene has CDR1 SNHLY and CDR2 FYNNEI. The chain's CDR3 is CASNGGLKLYEQYF. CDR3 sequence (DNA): TGTGCCTCAAATGGGGGACTCAAACTCTACGAGCAGTACTTC.